These T cell receptor beta chains were read from a single sample in a study of monozygotic twins with inflammatory bowel disease. TCRdb reanalyzed the 5' RACE reads and collapses them to one entry per CDR3 protein, without DNA. The table lists 200,000 to 250,000 distinct CDR3 sequences, with 1.5% to 2% in the top ten. The material sequenced was blood. All receptors come from a human donor with ulcerative colitis or Crohn's disease, or a healthy co-twin of an affected twin (not recorded which). The CDR3 runs from the conserved cysteine through the conserved F or W.

j_call v_call cdr3_aa
TRBJ2-1 TRBV5-5 CASSHANNEQFF
TRBJ1-2 TRBV5-1 CASSLRDYGYTF
TRBJ2-3 TRBV12-3/TRBV12-4 CASSSGTSGAHSTDTQYF
TRBJ2-7 TRBV20-1 CSAREDYEQYF
TRBJ1-1 TRBV15 CATSSRQNTEAFF
TRBJ1-5 TRBV24-1 CATSEGLGPQHF
TRBJ1-1 TRBV11-2 CASSLSRGGLAFF
TRBJ2-1 TRBV20-1 CSAGATVRDRVQFF
TRBJ2-2 TRBV20-1 CSARDWGQGSRGELFF
TRBJ1-5 TRBV25-1 CASSETGSNQPQHF
TRBJ2-5 TRBV5-1 CASRMAPRGEETQYF
TRBJ2-3 TRBV7-9 CASSLEGLTDTQYF
TRBJ2-2 TRBV5-1 CASMGWQENTGELFF
TRBJ2-5 TRBV20-1 CSAQLGLGETQYF
TRBJ1-5 TRBV20-1 CSAISTTNQPQHF